This T cell receptor (beta chain) comes out of a study of blood T cell repertoires in COVID-19. Across the whole study: Spain, Italy and the United States supplied samples that represented acute and convalescent COVID-19. From T cells, B-cell-depleted T cells, or PBMCs came the material, which was cDNA or gDNA.

Which cohort a participant joined came from the clinical history participants gave. Only in-frame clones appear in the TCRdb table, and some are missing; sequencing was by immunoSEQ multiplex PCR. The sample has under 150,000 clones, about 88% seen once. The CDR3 consists of 13 residues. V dropped 2 bases and J dropped 6 bases, with 11 bases sitting between them. The source is a woman aged 50 to 60 who had recovered from COVID-19. Sample: PBMCs or T cells enriched from blood (not recorded which). V and J are TRBV12-3 or TRBV12-4 and TRBJ2-7; the D gene is possibly TRBD1 (6 bases). For the CDR3, the DNA is TGTGCCAGCAGTTTAACAGGGCCCGGCGAGCAGTACTTC. This gives the protein CASSLTGPGEQYF.